Listed below are T cell receptor beta chains from one sample, sequenced in a study of cytomegalovirus exposure and HLA in healthy donors. Profiling relied on immunoSEQ multiplex PCR, and the TCRdb table lists in-frame clones only, not all of them. The sample contains more than 150,000 clones, roughly 84% of which appear only once. Specimen: PBMCs. The receptors were gathered from a boy aged 5-17 years in good health and CMV-seronegative. The CDR3 runs from the conserved cysteine through the conserved F or W. A D gene is named only where the DNA matches it firmly. Size tells how often a clone was seen (once, few, many) or the class of an expanded clone, and some rows leave it out.

cdr3_aa: CASSLPGELAKNIQYF; cdr3_nt: TGTGCCAGCAGCCTTCCAGGGGAGCTAGCCAAAAACATTCAGTACTTC; d_call: -; j_call: TRBJ2-4; v_call: TRBV6-6; clone_size: -
cdr3_aa: CASSLDRERQPQHF; cdr3_nt: TGTGCCAGCAGTCTGGACAGGGAACGTCAGCCCCAGCATTTT; d_call: TRBD1; j_call: TRBJ1-5; v_call: TRBV6-5; clone_size: -
cdr3_aa: CASSLGTPYNSPLHF; cdr3_nt: TGTGCCAGCAGCTTAGGGACACCATATAATTCACCCCTCCACTTT; d_call: -; j_call: TRBJ1-6; v_call: TRBV7-2; clone_size: -
cdr3_aa: CASSSTGMGSYEQYF; cdr3_nt: TGTGCCAGCAGTTCGACAGGGATGGGCTCCTACGAGCAGTACTTC; d_call: TRBD1; j_call: TRBJ2-7; v_call: TRBV6-6; clone_size: -
cdr3_aa: CASSLALGLAGGGSNEQYF; cdr3_nt: TGTGCCAGCAGCTTAGCATTGGGACTAGCGGGAGGGGGGTCCAACGAGCAGTACTTC; d_call: TRBD2; j_call: TRBJ2-7; v_call: TRBV7-9; clone_size: -
cdr3_aa: CASTGGTDTQYF; cdr3_nt: TGTGCCAGCACGGGGGGCACAGATACGCAGTATTTT; d_call: -; j_call: TRBJ2-3; v_call: TRBV28; clone_size: once
cdr3_aa: CASSLVQREYNEQFF; cdr3_nt: TGCGCCAGCAGCTTGGTCCAGCGGGAATACAATGAGCAGTTCTTC; d_call: TRBD2; j_call: TRBJ2-1; v_call: TRBV5-1; clone_size: -
cdr3_aa: CASSLLRFGEQFF; cdr3_nt: TGTGCCAGCAGTTTATTGAGGTTCGGTGAGCAGTTCTTC; d_call: -; j_call: TRBJ2-1; v_call: TRBV27; clone_size: -
cdr3_aa: CASSLLDKGDYGYTF; cdr3_nt: TGTGCCAGCAGCTTATTGGACAAGGGGGACTATGGCTACACCTTC; d_call: -; j_call: TRBJ1-2; v_call: TRBV5-4; clone_size: -
cdr3_aa: CASSSFRERGTYEQYF; cdr3_nt: TGTGCCAGCAGTTCCTTCAGGGAGCGGGGGACCTACGAGCAGTACTTC; d_call: TRBD2; j_call: TRBJ2-7; v_call: TRBV6-5; clone_size: -
cdr3_aa: CASTYRGSGRNTEAFF; cdr3_nt: TGTGCCAGCACCTACAGGGGGTCGGGGCGAAACACTGAAGCTTTCTTT; d_call: TRBD1; j_call: TRBJ1-1; v_call: TRBV27; clone_size: -
cdr3_aa: CASSSLAGPYEQYF; cdr3_nt: TGCGCCAGCAGCTCCCTAGCGGGACCTTACGAGCAGTACTTC; d_call: TRBD2; j_call: TRBJ2-7; v_call: TRBV5-1; clone_size: few
cdr3_aa: CASSLRDGEAFF; cdr3_nt: TGTGCCAGCAGCTTGCGGGACGGAGAAGCTTTCTTT; d_call: -; j_call: TRBJ1-1; v_call: TRBV11-3; clone_size: few
cdr3_aa: CATSSRWGGVTEAFF; cdr3_nt: TGTGCCACCAGCTCTCGTTGGGGGGGGGTCACTGAAGCTTTCTTT; d_call: -; j_call: TRBJ1-1; v_call: TRBV15; clone_size: few
cdr3_aa: CASSPGLAGVGGEQFF; cdr3_nt: TGTGCCAGCAGCCCGGGACTAGCGGGAGTGGGCGGTGAGCAGTTCTTC; d_call: TRBD2; j_call: TRBJ2-1; v_call: TRBV7-8; clone_size: few
cdr3_aa: CASSVRVQGPSGANVLTF; cdr3_nt: TGTGCCAGCAGTGTACGGGTACAGGGGCCTTCTGGGGCCAACGTCCTGACTTTC; d_call: TRBD1; j_call: TRBJ2-6; v_call: TRBV25-1; clone_size: few
cdr3_aa: CASSLTGGFEKLFF; cdr3_nt: TGTGCCAGCAGCTTAACGGGGGGCTTTGAAAAACTGTTTTTT; d_call: -; j_call: TRBJ1-4; v_call: TRBV7-9; clone_size: once
cdr3_aa: CASTSWTGGNQPQHF; cdr3_nt: TGTGCCAGCACCTCCTGGACAGGGGGCAATCAGCCCCAGCATTTT; d_call: TRBD1; j_call: TRBJ1-5; v_call: TRBV19; clone_size: few
cdr3_aa: CASAGQGYGYTF; cdr3_nt: TGCGCCAGCGCTGGACAGGGCTATGGCTACACCTTC; d_call: TRBD1; j_call: TRBJ1-2; v_call: TRBV10-2; clone_size: -
cdr3_aa: CSSSPPLEEAEAADTQYF; cdr3_nt: TGTTCCAGCAGCCCGCCGTTGGAAGAAGCGGAGGCCGCAGATACGCAGTATTTT; d_call: -; j_call: TRBJ2-3; v_call: TRBV7-9; clone_size: -
cdr3_aa: CASLQTGHMNTEAFF; cdr3_nt: TGTGCCAGCCTCCAGACAGGACACATGAACACTGAAGCCTTCTTT; d_call: -; j_call: TRBJ1-1; v_call: TRBV6-1; clone_size: -
cdr3_aa: CASSSARGGNQPQHF; cdr3_nt: TGTGCCAGCAGTTCGGCCAGGGGAGGCAATCAGCCCCAGCATTTT; d_call: -; j_call: TRBJ1-5; v_call: TRBV6-5; clone_size: -
cdr3_aa: CASSVDIAGWYNEQFF; cdr3_nt: TGTGCCAGCAGCGTAGATATAGCGGGATGGTACAATGAGCAGTTCTTC; d_call: TRBD2; j_call: TRBJ2-1; v_call: TRBV9; clone_size: -
cdr3_aa: CASSESTGSNSPLHF; cdr3_nt: TGCGCCAGCAGTGAGTCGACAGGGTCTAATTCACCCCTCCACTTT; d_call: TRBD1; j_call: TRBJ1-6; v_call: TRBV10-1; clone_size: -
cdr3_aa: CASSWTASNTEAFF; cdr3_nt: TGCGCCAGCAGCTGGACAGCATCGAACACTGAAGCTTTCTTT; d_call: -; j_call: TRBJ1-1; v_call: TRBV4-1; clone_size: -
cdr3_aa: CATSRGLGTALEQYF; cdr3_nt: TGTGCCACCAGCAGAGGACTCGGGACAGCCCTCGAGCAGTACTTC; d_call: TRBD1; j_call: TRBJ2-7; v_call: TRBV15; clone_size: -
cdr3_aa: CASSQTGQGNIQYF; cdr3_nt: TGTGCCAGCAGCCAGACGGGACAGGGAAACATTCAGTACTTC; d_call: TRBD1; j_call: TRBJ2-4; v_call: TRBV28; clone_size: -
cdr3_aa: CASSQEVGVTEAFF; cdr3_nt: TGTGCCAGCAGCCAAGAAGTAGGGGTCACTGAAGCTTTCTTT; d_call: -; j_call: TRBJ1-1; v_call: TRBV14; clone_size: -
cdr3_aa: CASSLKDSPNTGELFF; cdr3_nt: TGTGCCAGCAGCTTAAAGGACAGCCCGAACACCGGGGAGCTGTTTTTT; d_call: -; j_call: TRBJ2-2; v_call: TRBV7-6; clone_size: -
cdr3_aa: CASSLEGLPGSVQYF; cdr3_nt: TGTGCCAGCAGCTTGGAGGGACTCCCAGGGTCGGTCCAGTACTTC; d_call: -; j_call: TRBJ2-5; v_call: TRBV5-6; clone_size: -
cdr3_aa: CAISRQGQDSGNTIYF; cdr3_nt: TGTGCCATCAGTAGGCAGGGGCAGGACTCTGGAAACACCATATATTTT; d_call: -; j_call: TRBJ1-3; v_call: TRBV10-3; clone_size: -
cdr3_aa: CASSLGGGIVGELFF; cdr3_nt: TGTGCCAGCAGCTTAGGCGGGGGGATCGTCGGGGAGCTGTTTTTT; d_call: TRBD2; j_call: TRBJ2-2; v_call: TRBV11-2; clone_size: -
cdr3_aa: CASSDSFKGQHYGYTF; cdr3_nt: TGTGCCAGCAGTGACTCGTTCAAGGGACAGCACTATGGCTACACCTTC; d_call: TRBD1; j_call: TRBJ1-2; v_call: TRBV6-4; clone_size: -
cdr3_aa: CASSVGSRVYEQYF; cdr3_nt: TGTGCCAGCAGCGTAGGTAGCAGGGTCTACGAGCAGTACTTC; d_call: -; j_call: TRBJ2-7; v_call: TRBV9; clone_size: -
cdr3_aa: CASSLVRAPTGELFF; cdr3_nt: TGTGCCAGCAGCTTAGTCAGGGCTCCTACCGGGGAGCTGTTTTTT; d_call: -; j_call: TRBJ2-2; v_call: TRBV7-2; clone_size: -
cdr3_aa: CASSLVGTGAYEQYF; cdr3_nt: TGTGCCAGCAGCTTAGTCGGGACAGGAGCTTACGAGCAGTACTTC; d_call: TRBD1; j_call: TRBJ2-7; v_call: TRBV11-2; clone_size: -
cdr3_aa: CASSRRDREYSGYTF; cdr3_nt: TGCGCCAGCAGCCGGCGGGACAGGGAGTATTCTGGCTACACCTTC; d_call: TRBD1; j_call: TRBJ1-2; v_call: TRBV4-3; clone_size: few
cdr3_aa: CASSSRGISGSAFYEQFF; cdr3_nt: TGTGCCAGCAGCTCCCGAGGTATCTCGGGATCTGCCTTTTATGAGCAGTTCTTC; d_call: -; j_call: TRBJ2-1; v_call: TRBV13; clone_size: -
cdr3_aa: CASSVAQGGYEQYF; cdr3_nt: TGTGCCAGCAGCGTAGCCCAAGGGGGCTACGAGCAGTACTTC; d_call: -; j_call: TRBJ2-7; v_call: TRBV9; clone_size: -
cdr3_aa: CASSPSGGTGAVTKYF; cdr3_nt: TGTGCCAGCAGCCCTTCCGGGGGGACAGGGGCCGTAACTAAGTACTTC; d_call: TRBD1; j_call: TRBJ2-5; v_call: TRBV9; clone_size: -
cdr3_aa: CASSAGGKVLAEAFF; cdr3_nt: TGTGCCAGCAGTGCCGGGGGGAAAGTGTTGGCTGAAGCTTTCTTT; d_call: -; j_call: TRBJ1-1; v_call: TRBV6-5; clone_size: -
cdr3_aa: CASSYRSSYEQYF; cdr3_nt: TGTGCCAGCAGTTACAGGAGTTCCTACGAGCAGTACTTC; d_call: -; j_call: TRBJ2-7; v_call: TRBV27; clone_size: -
cdr3_aa: CASSPTGAIRKPQHF; cdr3_nt: TGTGCCAGCAGTCCGACAGGGGCAATCAGAAAGCCCCAGCATTTT; d_call: TRBD1; j_call: TRBJ1-5; v_call: TRBV6-5; clone_size: few
cdr3_aa: CASSFGAGVNQPQHF; cdr3_nt: TGTGCCAGCAGTTTTGGTGCGGGGGTGAATCAGCCCCAGCATTTT; d_call: -; j_call: TRBJ1-5; v_call: TRBV27; clone_size: -
cdr3_aa: CASSLLGGDSAYEQYF; cdr3_nt: TGTGCCAGCAGCTTATTGGGTGGCGATAGCGCCTACGAGCAGTACTTC; d_call: -; j_call: TRBJ2-7; v_call: TRBV7-9; clone_size: -
cdr3_aa: CASSQDSWVSQPQHF; cdr3_nt: TGCGCCAGCAGCCAAGATTCTTGGGTTAGCCAGCCCCAGCATTTT; d_call: -; j_call: TRBJ1-5; v_call: TRBV4-1; clone_size: -
cdr3_aa: CASRGGGELFF; cdr3_nt: TGCGCCAGCAGGGGAGGCGGGGAGCTGTTTTTT; d_call: -; j_call: TRBJ2-2; v_call: TRBV5-1; clone_size: -
cdr3_aa: CAWSVHGTGNYEQYF; cdr3_nt: TGTGCCTGGAGTGTACACGGGACAGGGAACTACGAGCAGTACTTC; d_call: TRBD1; j_call: TRBJ2-7; v_call: TRBV30; clone_size: -
cdr3_aa: CSGTSGSYNEQFF; cdr3_nt: TGCAGCGGTACTAGCGGGAGTTACAATGAGCAGTTCTTC; d_call: TRBD2; j_call: TRBJ2-1; v_call: TRBV29-1; clone_size: -
cdr3_aa: CASSPQNTEAFF; cdr3_nt: TGTGCCAGCAGCCCACAGAACACTGAAGCTTTCTTT; d_call: -; j_call: TRBJ1-1; v_call: TRBV7-9; clone_size: -
cdr3_aa: CASSQGLDRGDVDGYTF; cdr3_nt: TGTGCCAGCAGCCAGGGGTTGGACAGGGGGGATGTAGATGGCTACACCTTC; d_call: TRBD1; j_call: TRBJ1-2; v_call: TRBV4-2; clone_size: once
cdr3_aa: CASSNRMNTEAFF; cdr3_nt: TGCGCCAGCAGTAACAGGATGAACACTGAAGCTTTCTTT; d_call: -; j_call: TRBJ1-1; v_call: TRBV5-1; clone_size: -
cdr3_aa: CASKGLGEFFNEQFF; cdr3_nt: TGTGCCAGCAAAGGACTAGGGGAGTTCTTCAATGAGCAGTTCTTC; d_call: TRBD2; j_call: TRBJ2-1; v_call: TRBV6-5; clone_size: once
cdr3_aa: CASSPKRRSYEQYF; cdr3_nt: TGTGCCAGCTCACCAAAAAGGCGGTCCTACGAGCAGTACTTC; d_call: -; j_call: TRBJ2-7; v_call: TRBV18; clone_size: -
cdr3_aa: CASSVRDEQYF; cdr3_nt: TGTGCCAGCAGCGTTAGAGACGAGCAGTACTTC; d_call: -; j_call: TRBJ2-7; v_call: TRBV7-2; clone_size: -
cdr3_aa: CASSAAGGRGNQPQHF; cdr3_nt: TGTGCCAGCAGCGCCGCAGGGGGAAGGGGCAATCAGCCCCAGCATTTT; d_call: TRBD1; j_call: TRBJ1-5; v_call: TRBV5-5; clone_size: -
cdr3_aa: CASSKITGNTEAFF; cdr3_nt: TGTGCCAGCTCGAAGATAACGGGGAACACTGAAGCTTTCTTT; d_call: -; j_call: TRBJ1-1; v_call: TRBV18; clone_size: few